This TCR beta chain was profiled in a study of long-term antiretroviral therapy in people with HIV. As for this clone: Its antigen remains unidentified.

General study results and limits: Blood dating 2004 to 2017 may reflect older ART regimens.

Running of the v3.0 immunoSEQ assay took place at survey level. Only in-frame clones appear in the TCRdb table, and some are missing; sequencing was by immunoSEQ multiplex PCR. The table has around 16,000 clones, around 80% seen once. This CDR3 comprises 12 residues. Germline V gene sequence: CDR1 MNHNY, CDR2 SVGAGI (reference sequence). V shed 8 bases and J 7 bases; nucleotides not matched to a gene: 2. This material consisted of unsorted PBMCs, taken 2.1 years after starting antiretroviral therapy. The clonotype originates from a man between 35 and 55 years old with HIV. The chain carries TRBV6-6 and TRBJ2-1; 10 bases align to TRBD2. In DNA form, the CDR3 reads TGTGCCAGCTGGGGACTAGCGAATGAGCAGTTCTTC. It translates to CASWGLANEQFF.